This T cell receptor (beta chain) derives from a study of cytomegalovirus exposure and HLA in healthy donors. Study-level results: The dataset shows that most TCR sequences were rare, while some public TCRs occurred in many donors.

PCR amplification relied on 60 Vbeta primers (plus 13 Jbeta primers). Using immunoSEQ multiplex PCR, the repertoire was profiled, and TCRdb retains in-frame clones only, with some absent. This sample has 120,000 or so clones, with approximately 78% found just once. As regards this clone: The target antigen is unknown.

Each donor was healthy, and each was a bone marrow donor. Deletions cut 5 bases from V and 5 bases from J, with 13 bases between. This CDR3 region has 13 residues. Germline V gene lookup returns CDR1 LNHDA and CDR2 SQIVND (reference sequence). The specimen was PBMCs. The sequence derives from a man aged 25 to 40 in good health and CMV-seropositive. The chain carries TRBV19 and TRBJ2-7; tentative D call: TRBD2 (6 bases). DNA for the CDR3: TGTGCCAGTAGTCCGGAGGGCGACGACGAGCAGTACTTC. Translating gives CASSPEGDDEQYF. Based on the CDR3 plus reference TRBV19 and TRBJ2-7, the full variable domain is DGGITQSPKYLFRKEGQNVTLSCEQNLNHDAMYWYRQDPGQGLRLIYYSQIVNDFQKGDIAEGYSVSREKKESFPLTVTSAQKNPTAFYLCASSPEGDDEQYFGPGTRLTVT.